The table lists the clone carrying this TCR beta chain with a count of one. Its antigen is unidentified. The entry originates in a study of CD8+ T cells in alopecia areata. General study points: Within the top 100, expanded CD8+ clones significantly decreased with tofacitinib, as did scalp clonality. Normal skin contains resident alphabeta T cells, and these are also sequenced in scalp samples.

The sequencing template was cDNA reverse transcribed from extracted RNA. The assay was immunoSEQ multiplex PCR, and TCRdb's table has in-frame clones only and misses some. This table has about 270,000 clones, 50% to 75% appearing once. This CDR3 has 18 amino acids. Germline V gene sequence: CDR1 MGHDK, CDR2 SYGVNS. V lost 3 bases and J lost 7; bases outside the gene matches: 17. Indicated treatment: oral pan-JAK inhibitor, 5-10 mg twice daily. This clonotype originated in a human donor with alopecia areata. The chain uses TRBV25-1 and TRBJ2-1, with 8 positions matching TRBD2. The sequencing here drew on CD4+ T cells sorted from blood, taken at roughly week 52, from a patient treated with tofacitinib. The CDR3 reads CASSEQTQRGTRLNEQFF. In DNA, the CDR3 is TGTGCCAGCAGTGAGCAAACGCAGCGGGGGACCCGACTTAATGAGCAGTTCTTC.